This T cell receptor beta chain appears in the sequencing data of a study of T cell changes during pregnancy in multiple sclerosis. Measured with immunoSEQ multiplex PCR; TCRdb has only the in-frame clones, and not every one. The sample yields about 100,000 clones, about 94% seen once. This clone has a single count. Deletions cut 5 bases from V and 3 bases from J, with 11 bases between. Germline V gives CDR1 MNHNY, CDR2 SVGAGI (reference sequence). The CDR3 is 14 residues long. The clonotype comes from a female donor with multiple sclerosis, enrolled in a pregnancy study. The rearrangement uses TRBV6-6 and TRBJ1-5, with D perhaps matching TRBD1 (6 bases). The starting material was peripheral blood, obtained before pregnancy. For the CDR3, the DNA is TGTGCCAGCAGTGTGGACAGCCCCAATCAGCCCCAGCATTTT. This codes for CASSVDSPNQPQHF.